This TCR beta chain originates from a study of blood T cell repertoires in COVID-19. Whole-study context: Sources were T cells, B-cell-depleted T cells, or PBMCs; the material itself was cDNA or gDNA.

Looked up from germline, CDR1 is SGHNT and CDR2 is YYREEE (reference sequence). The length of the CDR3 is 17 residues. With V trimmed by 1 base and J by 6 bases, 8 bases remained unmatched. Authors' processing steps: Estimated nucleated cell counts came from reference gene primer amplification. Using immunoSEQ multiplex PCR, the repertoire was profiled, and TCRdb retains in-frame clones only, with some absent. Clonal size and the V and J genes are those of that table, whereas D and trimming came from the DNA. The sample contains about 360,000 clones, about 87% of which appear only once. Sequencing was carried out using peripheral blood. This rearrangement joins TRBV5-4 to TRBJ2-1; 12 bases align to TRBD2. This TCR came from a human donor in a cohort sampled during active COVID-19. The CDR3 DNA reads TGTGCCAGCAGCTTGTTAGAGGCACTAGCGGGAGGCAATGAGCAGTTCTTC. This codes for CASSLLEALAGGNEQFF.